Below, 23 T cell receptor beta chains from the same sample are listed, as sequenced in a study of blood T cell repertoires in COVID-19. TCRdb keeps only in-frame clones here, not all; method: immunoSEQ multiplex PCR. The sample carries fewer than 250,000 clones, 70% to 90% recorded once. Specimen: peripheral blood. The receptors derive from a man aged 25-40 years with acute or convalescent COVID-19.

CDR3 coding DNA: TGTGCCAGCTTGGCAGGGGTCGAAAAACTGTTTTTT. This codes for CASLAGVEKLFF. The chain employs TRBV6-5 and TRBJ1-4; possible D gene TRBD1, 6 bases. The ends were cut back, 8 bases at V and 8 bases at J, with 12 bases in the middle. The CDR3 runs 12 residues. The V gene's germline CDR1 is MNHEY and CDR2 SVGAGI.

The chain recombines TRBV14 with TRBJ2-1, with D possibly matching TRBD1 (6 bases). Germline V gives CDR1 SGHDN, CDR2 FVKESK. The CDR3 is 16 residues long. The ends were cut back, 1 base at V and 4 bases at J, with 14 bases in the middle. Here the CDR3 reads CASSQGILDRYNEQFF. In DNA form, the CDR3 reads TGTGCCAGCAGCCAAGGAATCCTGGACAGATACAATGAGCAGTTCTTC.

This chain joins TRBV6-5 and TRBJ1-4; 7 positions match TRBD1. The germline CDR1 and CDR2 sequences are MNHEY and SVGAGI. J was trimmed by 4 bases and V by 6 bases; bases with no gene match: 8. The CDR3 has 15 amino acids. This CDR3 reads CASRRQGGDNEKLFF. The DNA for the CDR3 is TGTGCCAGCAGGAGACAGGGTGGGGATAATGAAAAACTGTTTTTT.

This chain joins TRBV27 and TRBJ1-6; possible D gene TRBD1, 6 bases. Germline V gene sequence: CDR1 MNHEY, CDR2 SMNVEV (reference sequence). This CDR3 comprises 15 residues. Trimming pared 6 bases from V and 4 bases from J, leaving 13 bases between. In nucleotides, the CDR3 is TGTGCCAGCAGGACGAAACAGGGATATAATTCACCCCTCCACTTT. Protein sequence: CASRTKQGYNSPLHF.

The chain uses TRBV18 and TRBJ2-7, with D possibly matching TRBD2 (5 bases). The CDR3 consists of 13 residues. The V and J ends lost 6 bases and 3 bases respectively, with 12 bases between them. The germline V gene has CDR1 KGHSH and CDR2 LQKENI. In DNA form, the CDR3 reads TGTGCCAGCTCGCCCTGGGGAGTCTACGAGCAGTACTTC. Protein sequence: CASSPWGVYEQYF.

V is TRBV7-9 and J is TRBJ2-7, with no clear D. Germline-derived CDR1 and CDR2 are SEHNR and FQNEAQ (reference sequence). V was trimmed by 5 bases and J by 6 bases, leaving 11 bases between them. The CDR3 has 12 residues. CDR3 DNA: TGTGCCAGCAGCGTCGTTCCCTCCGAGCAGTACTTC. Its protein is CASSVVPSEQYF.

This rearrangement joins TRBV3-1 (or the pseudogene TRBV3-2) to TRBJ2-3; 10 positions agree with TRBD2. The V gene's germline CDR1 is LGHDT and CDR2 YNNKEL (reference sequence). This CDR3 is 16 amino acids long. Trimming took 4 bases from V and 0 from J; bases not matched to a gene: 4. The CDR3 sequence is CASSPRTSGSTDTQYF. The CDR3 DNA follows: TGTGCCAGCAGCCCAAGGACTAGCGGTAGCACAGATACGCAGTATTTT.

This chain joins TRBV30 and TRBJ1-1; D uncertain. The germline V gene has CDR1 GTSNPN and CDR2 SVGIG (reference sequence). Trimming removed 0 bases from V and 1 base from J, with 6 bases in between. The CDR3 has 13 residues. The CDR3 spells CAWSVSWNTEAFF. In nucleotides, the CDR3 is TGTGCCTGGAGTGTATCCTGGAACACTGAAGCTTTCTTT.

The chain uses TRBV5-1 and TRBJ2-7; 7 bases fit TRBD2. V trimming: 2 bases; J trimming: 7 bases; junction bases outside the gene matches: 6. From germline, CDR1 is SGHRS and CDR2 YFSETQ. CDR3 size: 13 residues. The CDR3 DNA sequence: TGCGCCAGCAGCTTTTCGGGGGAGGGAGAGCAGTACTTC. As protein: CASSFSGEGEQYF.

The gene calls are TRBV2 and TRBJ1-6; TRBD1 matches 8 bases. V shed 3 bases and J 8 bases; nucleotides not matched to a gene: 9. CDR1 and CDR2 (germline): SNHLY, FYNNEI. The CDR3 covers 16 residues. The CDR3 DNA reads as TGTGCCAGCAGTGAGTTGGAGTCAGGGGGCGATTCACCCCTCCACTTT. Translating it yields CASSELESGGDSPLHF.

The chain has TRBV15 and TRBJ2-5, with TRBD2 identical over 15 bases. Losses at the gene ends were 3 bases for V and 4 bases for J; bases not matched to a gene: 9. Germline values: CDR1 LNHNV, CDR2 YYDKDF (reference sequence). CDR3 size: 18 residues. CDR3 sequence (DNA): TGTGCCACCAGCAGCCTGGGGGGACTAGCGGGGGGTATAGAGACCCAGTACTTC. Translating it yields CATSSLGGLAGGIETQYF.

This clone has a count of ten or more. Other DNA sequences in the same sample also yield this CDR3. The V gene is TRBV19, the J gene TRBJ2-7; 9 bases match TRBD1. The CDR3 totals 15 residues. Germline assignment: CDR1 LNHDA and CDR2 SQIVND (reference sequence). V trimming: 6 bases; J trimming: 2 bases; junction bases outside the gene matches: 8. This CDR3 reads CASRSPGQGAYEQYF. CDR3 DNA sequence: TGTGCCAGTAGATCTCCGGGACAGGGTGCCTACGAGCAGTACTTC.

This clone was picked up one time. The chain has TRBV5-1 and TRBJ1-2; D unresolved. The CDR3 is 13 amino acids. V dropped 0 bases and J dropped 6 bases, with 9 bases sitting between them. CDR1 and CDR2 from the germline V gene are SGHRS and YFSETQ. CDR3 DNA sequence: TGCGCCAGCAGCTTGGCAATGTTCCATGGCTACACCTTC. Protein: CASSLAMFHGYTF. Complete variable domain (other parts from reference TRBV5-1 and TRBJ1-2): KAGVTQTPRYLIKTRGQQVTLSCSPISGHRSVSWYQQTPGQGLQFLFEYFSETQRNKGNFPGRFSGRQFSNSRSEMNVSTLELGDSALYLCASSLAMFHGYTFGSGTRLTVV.

The chain combines TRBV19 with TRBJ2-1, with 13 positions matching TRBD2. The CDR3 contains 18 residues. Trimming took 4 bases from V and 8 from J; bases not matched to a gene: 14. From germline, CDR1 is LNHDA and CDR2 SQIVND (reference sequence). The CDR3 here is CASSKAVLAGGGRDEQFF. The CDR3 DNA reads TGTGCCAGTAGTAAGGCGGTACTAGCGGGAGGGGGTCGGGATGAGCAGTTCTTC.

V is TRBV28 and J is TRBJ2-3; D not certain. V lost 3 bases and J 6 bases, leaving 4 bases between the germline ends. The CDR3 contains 11 residues. Germline CDR1 is MDHEN and CDR2 is SYDVKM. CDR3 in DNA: TGTGCCAGCAGTTTTGGCGATACGCAGTATTTT. Protein: CASSFGDTQYF. Full variable domain (rest looked up from reference TRBV28 and TRBJ2-3): DVKVTQSSRYLVKRTGEKVFLECVQDMDHENMFWYRQDPGLGLRLIYFSYDVKMKEKGDIPEGYSVSREKKERFSLILESASTNQTSMYLCASSFGDTQYFGPGTRLTVL.

The chain links TRBV11-3 to TRBJ2-1, with 10 bases identical to TRBD2. Germline CDR1 SGHNT, CDR2 YENEEA. This CDR3 spans 15 amino acids. Losses at the gene ends were 1 base for V and 9 bases for J; bases not matched to a gene: 6. The CDR3 is CASSLGLAGASEQFF. The CDR3 DNA sequence: TGTGCCAGCAGCTTAGGTCTAGCGGGAGCCAGTGAGCAGTTCTTC.

This clone was seen a handful of times. J is TRBJ1-3 and V is TRBV6-5; weak D call: TRBD1 (6 bases). This CDR3 is built from 14 residues. Looked up from germline, CDR1 is MNHEY and CDR2 is SVGAGI. With 7 bases removed from V and 0 bases from J, the gap between germline ends came to 10 bases. Written as DNA, the CDR3 is TGTGCCAGCACAGGGGTGATCTCTGGAAACACCATATATTTT. Translated: CASTGVISGNTIYF.

This chain joins TRBV4-2 and TRBJ2-1, with 9 bases lining up with TRBD2. Germline trimming cut 0 bases from V and 8 bases from J; bases unmatched to any gene: 17. The germline CDR1 and CDR2 sequences are LGHNA and YNFKEQ. This CDR3 contains 19 residues. The CDR3 is CASSQDRSIWTSVIYEQFF. In DNA, the CDR3 is TGTGCCAGCAGCCAAGATCGGAGTATTTGGACTAGCGTCATTTATGAGCAGTTCTTC.

V and J are TRBV11-2 and TRBJ2-3; tentatively, D is TRBD1 (5 bases). Trimming removed 11 bases at V and 7 bases at J, with 16 bases between. The CDR3 sequence is 12 residues long. Germline V gene lookup returns CDR1 SGHAT and CDR2 FQNNGV. CDR3 region: CAQGTGTYTQYF. Written as DNA, the CDR3 is TGTGCCCAGGGCACCGGCACGTATACGCAGTATTTT.

This clone showed up just once. The chain has TRBV18 and TRBJ2-3; a weak D match, TRBD1 (6 bases). Germline lookup yields CDR1 KGHSH and CDR2 LQKENI. V was cut by 5 bases and J by 6 bases, with 9 bases left in between. The CDR3 totals 12 residues. The CDR3 region is CASSGGEDTQYF. The DNA for the CDR3 is TGTGCCAGCTCAGGGGGCGAGGATACGCAGTATTTT.

This chain uses TRBV28 with TRBJ2-7, with 11 bases matching TRBD2. In germline, CDR1 is MDHEN, CDR2 SYDVKM. The junction had 10 bases not matched to a gene; V was cut back by 7 bases and J by 5 bases. The CDR3 consists of 15 residues. DNA of the CDR3: TGTGCCAGCACCCCGGGGGCTAGCGGGAGGCACGAGCAGTACTTC. Its translation: CASTPGASGRHEQYF.

V gene TRBV19 combines with J gene TRBJ1-1; D remains unclear. The CDR3 extends over 12 amino acids. Germline V gene sequence: CDR1 LNHDA, CDR2 SQIVND (reference sequence). Trimming shortened V by 5 bases and J by 10 bases, and 14 bases separated the two germline ends. The CDR3 bases are TGTGCCAGTAGTCCCGATAATGTGAGAGCTTTCTTT. Amino acids: CASSPDNVRAFF.

This clone appeared a few times. The chain recombines TRBV28 with TRBJ2-7; unclear D gene. V was clipped by 11 bases and J by 4 bases, with 12 bases between them. This CDR3 has 11 amino acids. Germline lookup yields CDR1 MDHEN and CDR2 SYDVKM. The CDR3 nucleotides read TGTGCCTGTGGCCTTGTTTACGAGCAGTACTTC. Its translation is CACGLVYEQYF.